What follows is one T cell receptor (beta chain) and its context. The data belong to a study of human T cells and chemical hapten exposure. Via MiXCR, TCRdb re-called the RACE reads, giving one row per CDR3 protein. The table records about 130,000 distinct CDR3 sequences, 9% to 10% of them present only once. Trimming shortened V by 5 bases and J by 0 bases, and 16 bases separated the two germline ends. The CDR3 has 16 residues. Stated time point: healthy volunteer bleed at 2 weeks. Researchers extracted total RNA from unfractionated whole blood. This clonotype was obtained from a male donor in good health. Some clones in this sample may be carry-over from other donors' samples. The sequenced material came from whole blood. The gene calls are TRBV12-3 or TRBV12-4 and TRBJ1-1; D is perhaps TRBD1 (6 bases). The CDR3 reads CASSPYRAAMNTEAFF. CDR3 DNA sequence: TGTGCCAGCAGTCCGTACAGGGCGGCGATGAACACTGAAGCTTTCTTT.